What follows are 14 T cell receptor beta chains derived from one specimen sequenced in a study of a mutant IDH1 vaccine in newly diagnosed glioma. Which antigens these TCRs recognize remains unknown. Produced via immunoSEQ multiplex PCR; TCRdb's table is partial and in-frame only. In the table there are around 56,000 clones, approximately 82% of which are singletons. Time point noted: week 5, during vaccination. It was 300 ug of mutant IDH1 20-mer peptide that made up each vaccine dose, given with topical imiquimod. This specimen consisted of PBMCs, obtained from a glioma patient whose treatment included an IDH1 peptide vaccine. These TCRs come from a woman aged 18 to 35 with glioma. Some clones in this sample may be carry-over from other donors' samples.

V gene TRBV27 combines with J gene TRBJ2-3; D unclear. Trimming took off 8 bases at V and 5 bases at J, with 2 bases between the two ends. The CDR3 is 9 residues long. CDR1 is MNHEY, CDR2 SMNVEV, per germline (reference sequence). In nucleotides, the CDR3 is TGTGCCAGCGGAGATACGCAGTATTTT. Its translation: CASGDTQYF.

The chain links TRBV7-3 to TRBJ2-7; TRBD2 aligns across 13 bases. With V trimmed by 4 bases and J by 9 bases, 6 bases remained unmatched. The CDR3 has 14 residues. From germline, CDR1 is SGHTA and CDR2 FQGTGA. CDR3 DNA: TGTGCCAGCAGCTCCGGACTAGCGGGGGATCGGCAGTACTTC. Protein product: CASSSGLAGDRQYF. Combining the CDR3 with reference TRBV7-3 and TRBJ2-7 gives the whole variable domain GAGVSQTPSNKVTEKGKYVELRCDPISGHTALYWYRQSLGQGPEFLIYFQGTGAADDSGLPNDRFFAVRPEGSVSTLKIQRTERGDSAVYLCASSSGLAGDRQYFGPGTRLTVT.

This clone was found once. CDR3 region: CASSYSRQLSTEAFF. Here the CDR3 DNA reads TGTGCCAGCAGTTACTCGAGACAGTTGAGCACTGAAGCTTTCTTT. The chain is built from TRBV6-5 and TRBJ1-1; TRBD1 is a possible D gene (5 bases). V lost 0 bases and J 4 bases, leaving 12 bases between the germline ends. Per germline, CDR1 MNHEY and CDR2 SVGAGI. CDR3 size: 15 residues.

The sample holds a few counts of this clone. The chain has TRBV30 and TRBJ1-4; a weak D match, TRBD1 (6 bases). The V and J ends lost 0 bases and 8 bases respectively, with 13 bases between them. Per germline, CDR1 GTSNPN and CDR2 SVGIG (reference sequence). The CDR3 spans 14 residues. The CDR3 sequence is CAWSVGGFGEKLFF. For the CDR3, the DNA is TGTGCCTGGAGTGTAGGGGGGTTCGGAGAAAAACTGTTTTTT.

To note about this clone: At one end, the junction sequence differs from germline, possibly due to a read error. The V gene is TRBV2, the J gene TRBJ2-7, with 7 positions matching TRBD1. The CDR3 is 15 residues long. Germline V gene sequence: CDR1 SNHLY, CDR2 FYNNEI. CDR3 residues: CARRGLQSTSYEQYF. The DNA for the CDR3 is TGTGCCCGCAGGGGGTTACAGAGTACATCCTACGAGCAGTACTTC.

This clone has a single count. The chain is built from TRBV7-9 and TRBJ1-4; tentative D call: TRBD1 (6 bases). Germline values: CDR1 SEHNR, CDR2 FQNEAQ (reference sequence). Trimming left V 4 bases short and J 4 bases short, with 10 bases between. The CDR3 length is 14 residues. CDR3 nucleotides: TGTGCCAGCAGCTCCAGGGGTTTTAATGAAAAACTGTTTTTT. As protein: CASSSRGFNEKLFF. Based on the CDR3 plus reference TRBV7-9 and TRBJ1-4, the full variable domain is DTGVSQNPRHKITKRGQNVTFRCDPISEHNRLYWYRQTLGQGPEFLTYFQNEAQLEKSRLLSDRFSAERPKGSFSTLEIQRTEQGDSAMYLCASSSRGFNEKLFFGSGTQLSVL.

J is TRBJ2-1 and V is TRBV5-1; the match to TRBD2 covers 13 bases. The CDR3 is made up of 16 amino acids. CDR1 and CDR2 (germline): SGHRS, YFSETQ. With 4 bases clipped from V and 3 bases from J, the junction kept 4 bases outside the gene matches. CDR3 loop: CASSGGLAGHYNEQFF. CDR3 DNA sequence: TGCGCCAGCAGCGGGGGACTAGCGGGACACTACAATGAGCAGTTCTTC.

This chain joins TRBV9 and TRBJ2-1; 12 bases are a match to TRBD2. The CDR3 covers 16 residues. V shed 4 bases, J shed 3 bases, and the junction held 5 bases outside the gene matches. Germline CDR1 reads SGDLS; CDR2 reads YYNGEE. This chain's CDR3 is CASSPRTSGDYNEQFF. The CDR3 region has the DNA TGTGCCAGCAGCCCTAGGACTAGCGGGGACTACAATGAGCAGTTCTTC.

This clone was recorded a few times. The rearrangement links TRBV10-3 to TRBJ1-1; the match to TRBD1 covers 11 bases. After removal of 7 bases from V and 4 bases from J, the junction contained 2 bases not matched to a gene. Germline assignment: CDR1 ENHRY and CDR2 SYGVKD. The CDR3 covers 13 residues. The CDR3 sequence is CAITGTGGTEAFF. For the CDR3, the DNA is TGTGCCATCACCGGGACAGGGGGCACTGAAGCTTTCTTT.

The V call is TRBV2, the J call TRBJ2-1; TRBD2 matches at 7 bases. This CDR3 region has 13 residues. CDR1 is SNHLY and CDR2 is FYNNEI in the germline V gene. Trimming took 7 bases from V and 7 from J; bases not matched to a gene: 7. CDR3 sequence: CASISASGNEQFF. CDR3 nucleotides: TGTGCCAGCATTTCGGCTAGCGGTAATGAGCAGTTCTTC.

The rearrangement uses TRBV2 and TRBJ2-3; TRBD2 matches 7 bases. With V trimmed by 4 bases and J by 2 bases, 6 bases remained unmatched. Germline CDR1 SNHLY, CDR2 FYNNEI. The CDR3 covers 15 residues. The CDR3 sequence is CASSGGDYPTDTQYF. The CDR3 coding sequence is TGTGCCAGCAGTGGGGGGGACTACCCCACAGATACGCAGTATTTT.

J is TRBJ2-7 and V is TRBV6-1; possibly TRBD1 for D (6 bases). V lost 10 bases and J 3 bases, leaving 16 bases between the germline ends. The CDR3 spans 13 residues. Per the germline V gene, CDR1 is MNHNS and CDR2 is SASEGT. CDR3 DNA: TGTGCCACCGCAGCAGGGGAAGGCTACGAGCAGTACTTC. It translates to CATAAGEGYEQYF.

The chain joins TRBV9 to TRBJ2-5; D possibly corresponds to TRBD2 (7 bases). Trimming cost V 0 bases and J 4 bases, with 28 bases left between them. The CDR3 is 20 residues long. The germline V gene encodes CDR1 SGDLS and CDR2 YYNGEE. The CDR3 sequence: CASSVGWGGPTLIWRETQYF. The DNA for the CDR3 is TGTGCCAGCAGCGTAGGGTGGGGGGGCCCCACCCTAATTTGGCGAGAGACCCAGTACTTC.

The rearrangement joins TRBV14 to TRBJ2-7, with 7 bases lining up with TRBD1. Germline V gene sequence: CDR1 SGHDN, CDR2 FVKESK. The V gene end was trimmed by 1 base and the J gene end by 2 bases; junction bases not matched to a gene: 5. The CDR3 runs to 15 residues. CDR3 loop: CASSQAQGPTYEQYF. For the CDR3, the DNA is TGTGCCAGCAGCCAAGCACAGGGGCCTACCTACGAGCAGTACTTC.